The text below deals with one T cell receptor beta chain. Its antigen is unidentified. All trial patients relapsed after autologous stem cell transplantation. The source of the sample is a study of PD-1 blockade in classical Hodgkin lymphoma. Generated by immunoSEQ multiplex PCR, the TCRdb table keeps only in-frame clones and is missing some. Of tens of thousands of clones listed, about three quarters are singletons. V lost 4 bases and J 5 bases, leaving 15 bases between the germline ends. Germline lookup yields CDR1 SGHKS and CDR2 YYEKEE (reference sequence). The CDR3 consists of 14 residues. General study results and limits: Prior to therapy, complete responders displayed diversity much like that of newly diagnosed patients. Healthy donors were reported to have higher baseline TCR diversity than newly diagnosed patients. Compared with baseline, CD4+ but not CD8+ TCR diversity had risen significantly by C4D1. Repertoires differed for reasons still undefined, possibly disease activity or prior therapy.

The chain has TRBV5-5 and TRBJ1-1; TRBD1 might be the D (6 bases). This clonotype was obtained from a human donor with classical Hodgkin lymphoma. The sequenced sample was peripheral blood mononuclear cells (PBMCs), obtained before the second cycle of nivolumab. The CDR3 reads CASSPGQRRTEAFF. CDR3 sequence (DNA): TGTGCCAGCAGCCCTGGACAGCGCAGGACTGAAGCTTTCTTT.